A single sample is the source of the 31 T cell receptor beta chains below, sequenced in a study of naive and memory T cell subsets. Regarding the study as a whole: Naive repertoires, especially CD8, held a few larger clonotypes, possibly memory cells re-expressing CD45RA.

These receptors have no known antigen. Both TRBC1 and TRBC2 were covered by a beta constant-region primer of two equimolar oligonucleotides. Nested alpha and beta constant-region primers with the SP2 primer drove four PCR rounds on ligated cDNA. TCRdb passed the UMI-ligation and nested PCR reads through MiXCR, listing each CDR3 protein once. The sample records around 93,000 distinct CDR3 sequences, about 11% being singletons. Input material: naive CD4+ T cells from blood. These receptors originate from a human donor in good health.

This clonotype has more than one count but fewer than ten. J is TRBJ1-5 and V is TRBV30, with a tentative D call TRBD1 (5 bases). The CDR3 sequence is 14 residues long. V was trimmed by 3 bases and J by 7 bases, leaving 16 bases between them. CDR1 is GTSNPN, CDR2 SVGIG, per germline (reference sequence). Here the CDR3 DNA reads TGTGCCTGGAGGAGATCACAGGATGCCCAGCCCCAGCATTTT. Protein sequence: CAWRRSQDAQPQHF.

This clonotype was observed a few times. The CDR3 region is CSARIGAGANVLTF. CDR3 nucleotides: TGCAGTGCTAGAATCGGGGCTGGGGCCAACGTCCTGACTTTC. The chain carries TRBV20-1 and TRBJ2-6; D is perhaps TRBD2 (5 bases). Looked up from germline, CDR1 is DFQATT and CDR2 is SNEGSKA (reference sequence). The CDR3 extends over 14 amino acids. V was pared by 2 bases and J by 2 bases, with 7 bases between.

In this sample, this clonotype turned up many times. The V and J genes are TRBV6-6 and TRBJ2-2; D may be TRBD1 (5 bases). From germline, CDR1 is MNHNY and CDR2 SVGAGI (reference sequence). V lost 4 bases and J 6 bases, leaving 9 bases between the germline ends. CDR3 length: 13 residues. CDR3 sequence (DNA): TGTGCCAGCAGTTCCAGGGTCGCCGGGGAGCTGTTTTTT. Translation gives CASSSRVAGELFF.

V gene TRBV12-3 or TRBV12-4 combines with J gene TRBJ1-1; possible D gene TRBD1, 5 bases. V was trimmed by 7 bases and J by 4 bases, leaving 7 bases between them. There are 11 residues in the CDR3. CDR3 nucleotide sequence: TGTGCCAGCATGGGGGGCACTGAAGCTTTCTTT. Residues: CASMGGTEAFF.

This clonotype came up once. The chain employs TRBV19 and TRBJ1-5; unclear D gene. Per germline, CDR1 LNHDA and CDR2 SQIVND (reference sequence). V dropped 5 bases and J dropped 4 bases, with 21 bases sitting between them. This CDR3 spans 17 amino acids. The CDR3 region has the DNA TGTGCCAGTAGTCCCCGCGGGGAGCTTCAGTGGAATCAGCCCCAGCATTTT. This codes for CASSPRGELQWNQPQHF.

There are many counts of this clonotype. The chain joins TRBV7-2 to TRBJ2-7; 10 bases fit TRBD2. The junction had 12 bases not matched to a gene; V was cut back by 0 bases and J by 4 bases. Per germline, CDR1 SGHTA and CDR2 FQGNSA. There are 18 residues in the CDR3. As DNA, the CDR3 is TGTGCCAGCAGCTTAGCTGGGACTAGCGACCCAACTCTATACGAGCAGTACTTC. Translation gives CASSLAGTSDPTLYEQYF.

This clonotype was recorded a few times. The chain couples TRBV6-6 to TRBJ2-3; 9 nucleotides match TRBD2. The V and J ends lost 2 bases and 1 base, in that order; junction bases with no gene match: 7. There are 17 residues in the CDR3. Per germline, CDR1 MNHNY and CDR2 SVGAGI (reference sequence). CDR3 DNA: TGTGCCAGCAGTTACGTCGGGGGACTAGCCCGCACAGATACGCAGTATTTT. This sequence encodes CASSYVGGLARTDTQYF.

J is TRBJ1-3 and V is TRBV4-3; D not resolved. This CDR3 contains 13 residues. V was cut by 0 bases and J by 3 bases, with 3 bases left in between. Germline loops: CDR1 LGHNA, CDR2 YSLEER. The CDR3 protein is CASSQDHGNTIYF. As DNA, the CDR3 is TGCGCCAGCAGCCAAGATCATGGAAACACCATATATTTT.

This clonotype was recorded a few times. The V call is TRBV20-1, the J call TRBJ2-7; either TRBD1 or TRBD2 may fit D (5 bases each). The CDR3 is 15 residues long. V gave up 1 base and J gave up 0 bases, with 13 bases separating them. Germline V gene lookup returns CDR1 DFQATT and CDR2 SNEGSKA (reference sequence). CDR3: CSARAGPGSSYEQYF. The CDR3 DNA follows: TGCAGTGCTAGAGCGGGGCCGGGGAGCTCCTACGAGCAGTACTTC.

This clonotype was seen a few times. V gene TRBV6-8 combines with J gene TRBJ1-2; TRBD1 matches 7 bases. CDR1 MNHGY and CDR2 SAAAGT come from the germline V gene. V was pared by 2 bases and J by 7 bases, with 4 bases of the junction left unmatched. This CDR3 is built from 13 residues. The CDR3 reads CASSYRTGGGYTF. The CDR3 coding sequence is TGTGCCAGCAGTTACAGGACAGGAGGTGGCTACACCTTC.

J is TRBJ2-1 and V is TRBV28; D perhaps matches TRBD1 (6 bases). V shed 1 base and J shed 4 bases, with 17 bases lying between them. The CDR3 spans 17 residues. Per germline, CDR1 MDHEN and CDR2 SYDVKM. The CDR3 DNA sequence: TGTGCCAGCAGTTTATCCGGGGCAGGGGTGAAGTACAATGAGCAGTTCTTC. Protein: CASSLSGAGVKYNEQFF.

This clonotype occurred a few times. The V call is TRBV15, the J call TRBJ2-2, with no clear D. V shed 0 bases and J shed 8 bases, with 7 bases lying between them. Per the germline V gene, CDR1 is LNHNV and CDR2 is YYDKDF (reference sequence). The CDR3 extends over 13 amino acids. CDR3 protein: CATSRDLGGELFF. In DNA form, the CDR3 reads TGTGCCACCAGCAGAGATCTCGGGGGGGAGCTGTTTTTT.

This clonotype was counted at least ten times. The genes are TRBV20-1 and TRBJ1-1, with D perhaps matching TRBD1 (5 bases). Germline CDR1 DFQATT, CDR2 SNEGSKA (reference sequence). Trimming stripped 3 bases from V and 6 bases from J, with 8 bases between. The CDR3 has 11 amino acids. The CDR3 region is CSASPGPEAFF. For the CDR3, the DNA is TGCAGTGCTAGCCCAGGGCCTGAAGCTTTCTTT.

This chain joins TRBV18 and TRBJ2-1, with 10 nucleotides matching TRBD1. CDR1 is KGHSH, CDR2 LQKENI, per germline. This CDR3 has 15 residues. Germline trimming cut 3 bases from V and 9 bases from J; bases unmatched to any gene: 8. CDR3 sequence (DNA): TGTGCCAGCTCACCTTTGGACAGGGGGATCAGTGAGCAGTTCTTC. Amino acids: CASSPLDRGISEQFF.

In its sample, this clonotype was seen many times. The chain links TRBV20-1 to TRBJ2-5; D might be TRBD2 (6 bases). The CDR3 loop spans 14 amino acids. CDR1 is DFQATT, CDR2 SNEGSKA, per germline (reference sequence). Trimming cost V 1 base and J 2 bases, with 11 bases left between them. This chain's CDR3 is CSARGGGTQETQYF. Here the CDR3 DNA reads TGCAGTGCTAGAGGGGGAGGCACACAAGAGACCCAGTACTTC.

The chain uses TRBV12-5 and TRBJ1-1, with TRBD1 matching 7 bases. Germline assignment: CDR1 LGHNT and CDR2 FRNRAP. V gave up 5 bases and J gave up 5 bases; unmatched junction bases: 11. The CDR3 loop spans 15 amino acids. Here the CDR3 reads CASGRQGGGNTEAFF. In nucleotides, the CDR3 is TGTGCTAGTGGTCGACAGGGCGGGGGGAATACTGAAGCTTTCTTT.

The sample holds a few counts of this clonotype. CDR3 DNA sequence: TGTGCCAGCTCGCAAGCTAGCACAGATACGCAGTATTTT. It codes for CASSQASTDTQYF. The chain joins TRBV18 to TRBJ2-3; D uncertain. Germline values: CDR1 KGHSH, CDR2 LQKENI. There are 13 residues in the CDR3. V lost 6 bases and J lost 0, with 7 bases in between.

This clonotype was observed many times. The genes are TRBV19 and TRBJ2-1, with TRBD2 identical over 7 bases. Germline V gene lookup returns CDR1 LNHDA and CDR2 SQIVND (reference sequence). This CDR3 has 14 residues. V lost 8 bases, J lost 0 bases, and 4 bases stayed unmatched. CDR3 sequence: CASREASSYNEQFF. CDR3 coding DNA: TGTGCCAGTCGGGAGGCGAGCTCCTACAATGAGCAGTTCTTC. The variable domain in full, completed from reference TRBV19 and TRBJ2-1, reads DGGITQSPKYLFRKEGQNVTLSCEQNLNHDAMYWYRQDPGQGLRLIYYSQIVNDFQKGDIAEGYSVSREKKESFPLTVTSAQKNPTAFYLCASREASSYNEQFFGPGTRLTVL.

The chain employs TRBV5-1 and TRBJ2-2, with 7 bases matching TRBD2. The CDR3 is made up of 17 amino acids. Trimming took 2 bases from V and 6 from J; bases not matched to a gene: 13. Germline-derived CDR1 and CDR2 are SGHRS and YFSETQ. The CDR3 loop reads CASSFWLAVLAPGELFF. Written as DNA, the CDR3 is TGCGCCAGCAGCTTTTGGCTAGCGGTGTTGGCTCCCGGGGAGCTGTTTTTT.

This clonotype was detected only once. A read error is possible here, since a much larger clone lies one base away. The chain carries TRBV7-3 and TRBJ2-1; weak D call: TRBD1 (6 bases). The CDR3 runs 17 residues. Germline V CDR1 and CDR2: SGHTA, FQGTGA. Trimming removed 0 bases from V and 5 bases from J, with 17 bases in between. The CDR3 region is CASSLTSFGTRDNEQFF. The DNA of the CDR3 is TGTGCCAGCAGCTTAACGTCTTTTGGGACAAGGGACAATGAGCAGTTCTTC.

This clonotype was observed many times. The gene calls are TRBV5-1 and TRBJ2-3; a weak D match, TRBD2 (5 bases). The germline V gene encodes CDR1 SGHRS and CDR2 YFSETQ. This CDR3 contains 14 residues. Trimming left V 0 bases short and J 4 bases short, with 9 bases between. CDR3 sequence (DNA): TGCGCCAGCAGCTTGGTAGCGCCTTCAGATACGCAGTATTTT. Amino acid sequence: CASSLVAPSDTQYF. Based on the CDR3 plus reference TRBV5-1 and TRBJ2-3, the full variable domain is KAGVTQTPRYLIKTRGQQVTLSCSPISGHRSVSWYQQTPGQGLQFLFEYFSETQRNKGNFPGRFSGRQFSNSRSEMNVSTLELGDSALYLCASSLVAPSDTQYFGPGTRLTVL.

This chain connects TRBV24-1 to TRBJ2-5; unclear D gene. The CDR3 loop spans 13 amino acids. The germline gives CDR1 KGHDR, CDR2 SFDVKD. Trimming took 3 bases from V and 5 from J, leaving 9 bases between them. As DNA, the CDR3 is TGTGCCACCAGTGATCCGAATCGGGAGACCCAGTACTTC. The encoded protein is CATSDPNRETQYF.

This clonotype was counted a few times. This chain connects TRBV6-5 to TRBJ2-1; TRBD2 aligns across 8 bases. CDR1 is MNHEY, CDR2 SVGAGI, per germline. The J segment lost 6 bases and the V segment lost 2 bases, leaving 9 bases of the junction unmatched. This CDR3 is 16 amino acids long. The CDR3 region is CASSYASGSRINEQFF. The CDR3 coding sequence is TGTGCCAGCAGTTACGCGAGCGGGAGCAGGATCAATGAGCAGTTCTTC.

The chain joins TRBV28 to TRBJ2-5; D possibly corresponds to TRBD1 (6 bases). V was pared by 5 bases and J by 7 bases, with 20 bases between. Germline V gives CDR1 MDHEN, CDR2 SYDVKM. The CDR3 covers 15 residues. CDR3 sequence: CASSGFRGPMSTQYF. The CDR3 DNA reads TGTGCCAGCAGTGGGTTCAGGGGCCCAATGTCGACCCAGTACTTC.

This clonotype was recorded at least ten times. V usage is TRBV4-3 and J usage is TRBJ2-5; 12 bases fit TRBD2. Germline V CDR1 and CDR2: LGHNA, YSLEER. V gave up 3 bases and J gave up 3 bases; unmatched junction bases: 2. The CDR3 has 15 residues. The chain's CDR3 is CASSHWTSGEETQYF. Written as DNA, the CDR3 is TGCGCCAGCAGCCACTGGACTAGCGGGGAAGAGACCCAGTACTTC.

This clonotype was observed a few times. This sequence joins TRBV6-6 and TRBJ2-6, with 8 nucleotides matching TRBD1. This CDR3 spans 18 amino acids. Losses at the gene ends were 2 bases for V and 0 bases for J; bases not matched to a gene: 6. Per the germline V gene, CDR1 is MNHNY and CDR2 is SVGAGI (reference sequence). The CDR3 here is CASSYEQGALSGANVLTF. The DNA of the CDR3 is TGTGCCAGCAGTTACGAGCAGGGGGCCCTCTCTGGGGCCAACGTCCTGACTTTC.

The table lists this clonotype with many counts. V is TRBV4-3 and J is TRBJ2-7; D is perhaps TRBD1 (5 bases). The CDR3 runs to 15 residues. Per the germline V gene, CDR1 is LGHNA and CDR2 is YSLEER. V was clipped by 0 bases and J by 4 bases, with 13 bases between them. The CDR3 loop is CASSQDPGSVYEQYF. CDR3 DNA: TGCGCCAGCAGCCAAGATCCAGGGTCGGTGTACGAGCAGTACTTC.

The rearrangement joins TRBV27 to TRBJ2-5; no reliable D call. Germline-derived CDR1 and CDR2 are MNHEY and SMNVEV (reference sequence). The V end lost 6 bases, the J end lost 1 base, and 9 bases lay between the germline ends. The CDR3 has 13 amino acids. The CDR3 is CASRTGPQETQYF. The CDR3 DNA reads as TGTGCCAGCAGGACCGGACCCCAAGAGACCCAGTACTTC.

J is TRBJ1-5 and V is TRBV7-8; weak D call: TRBD1 (5 bases). CDR1 and CDR2 from the germline V gene are SGHVS and FQNEAQ. Deletions cut 5 bases from V and 1 base from J, with 18 bases between. The length of the CDR3 is 17 residues. The DNA of the CDR3 is TGTGCCAGCAGCAACCAGGGAGGAGGAATAAGCAATCAGCCCCAGCATTTT. Protein product: CASSNQGGGISNQPQHF.

The chain joins TRBV28 to TRBJ1-2; D remains unclear. This CDR3 region has 12 residues. CDR1 and CDR2 from the germline V gene are MDHEN and SYDVKM. The V end was cut by 2 bases, the J end by 6 bases, with 7 bases between. The CDR3 is CASSLLGNGYTF. CDR3 sequence (DNA): TGTGCCAGCAGTTTACTGGGGAATGGCTACACCTTC.

CDR3 amino acids: CASGQGILNTEAFF. The DNA of the CDR3 is TGTGCCAGCGGACAGGGGATATTGAACACTGAAGCTTTCTTT. The chain carries TRBV11-2 and TRBJ1-1; TRBD1 aligns across 9 bases. The CDR3 is 14 amino acids. Germline V gene data show CDR1 as SGHAT and CDR2 as FQNNGV. J lost 0 bases, V lost 8 bases, and 4 bases had no gene match.